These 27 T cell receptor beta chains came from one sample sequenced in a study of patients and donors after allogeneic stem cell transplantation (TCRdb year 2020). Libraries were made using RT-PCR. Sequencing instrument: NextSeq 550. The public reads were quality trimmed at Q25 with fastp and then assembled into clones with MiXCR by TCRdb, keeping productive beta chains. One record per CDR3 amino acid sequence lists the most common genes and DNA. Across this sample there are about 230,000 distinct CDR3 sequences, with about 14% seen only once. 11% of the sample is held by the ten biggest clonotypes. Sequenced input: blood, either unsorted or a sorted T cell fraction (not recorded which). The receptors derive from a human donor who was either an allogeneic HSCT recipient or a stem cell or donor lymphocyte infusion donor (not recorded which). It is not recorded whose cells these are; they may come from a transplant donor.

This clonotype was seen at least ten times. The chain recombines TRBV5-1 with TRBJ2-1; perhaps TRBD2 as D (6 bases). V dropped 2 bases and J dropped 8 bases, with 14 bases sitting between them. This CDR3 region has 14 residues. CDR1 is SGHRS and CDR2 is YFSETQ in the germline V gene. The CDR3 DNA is TGCGCCAGCAGCTTTGGAGGGATGATGGATGAGCAGTTCTTC. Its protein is CASSFGGMMDEQFF.

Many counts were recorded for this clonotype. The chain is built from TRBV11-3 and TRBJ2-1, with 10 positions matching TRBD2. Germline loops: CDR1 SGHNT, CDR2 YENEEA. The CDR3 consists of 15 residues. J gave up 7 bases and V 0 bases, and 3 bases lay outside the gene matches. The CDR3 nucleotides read TGTGCCAGCAGCTTAGACGGACTAGCGGCTAATGAGCAGTTCTTC. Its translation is CASSLDGLAANEQFF.

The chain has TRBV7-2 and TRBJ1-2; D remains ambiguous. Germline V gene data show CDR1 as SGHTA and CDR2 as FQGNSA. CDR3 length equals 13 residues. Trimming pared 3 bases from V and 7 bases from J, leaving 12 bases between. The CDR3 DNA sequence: TGTGCCAGCAGCTTTAGCCGGGATTTTGGCTACACCTTC. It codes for CASSFSRDFGYTF. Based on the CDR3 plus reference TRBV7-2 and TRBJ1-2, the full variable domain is GAGVSQSPSNKVTEKGKDVELRCDPISGHTALYWYRQSLGQGLEFLIYFQGNSAPDKSGLPSDRFSAERTGGSVSTLTIQRTQQEDSAVYLCASSFSRDFGYTFGSGTRLTVV.

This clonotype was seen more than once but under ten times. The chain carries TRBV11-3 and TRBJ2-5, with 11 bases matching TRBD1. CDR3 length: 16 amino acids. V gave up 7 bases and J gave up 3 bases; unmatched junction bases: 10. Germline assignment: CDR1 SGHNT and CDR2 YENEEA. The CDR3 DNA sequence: TGTGCCAGCACCCTCGGCGGGACAGGGGGAAAAGAGACCCAGTACTTC. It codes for CASTLGGTGGKETQYF.

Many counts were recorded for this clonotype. This chain's CDR3 is CASSQDRLPGQGNEQFF. Written as DNA, the CDR3 is TGCGCCAGCAGCCAAGATCGACTTCCAGGGCAGGGGAATGAGCAGTTCTTC. The chain carries TRBV4-3 and TRBJ2-1; D is possibly TRBD1 (6 bases). V was shortened by 0 bases and J by 7 bases, with 19 bases between the two germline ends. CDR1 and CDR2 from the germline V gene are LGHNA and YSLEER. This CDR3 contains 17 residues.

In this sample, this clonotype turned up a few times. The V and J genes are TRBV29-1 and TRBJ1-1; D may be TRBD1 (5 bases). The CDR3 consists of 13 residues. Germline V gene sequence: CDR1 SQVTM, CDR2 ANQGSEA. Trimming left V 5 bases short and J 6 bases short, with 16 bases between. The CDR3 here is CSVPPGPGPEAFF. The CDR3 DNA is TGCAGCGTTCCACCGGGTCCGGGGCCTGAAGCTTTCTTT.

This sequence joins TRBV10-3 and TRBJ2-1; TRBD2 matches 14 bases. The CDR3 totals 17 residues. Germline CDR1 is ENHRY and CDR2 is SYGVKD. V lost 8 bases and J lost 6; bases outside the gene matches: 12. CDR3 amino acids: CAIRRLAGGFGFNEQFF. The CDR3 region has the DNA TGTGCCATCCGCAGACTAGCGGGGGGGTTCGGGTTCAATGAGCAGTTCTTC.

Here the CDR3 reads CASSTRTAGIGDTQYF. The CDR3 coding sequence is TGTGCCAGCAGCACCCGAACAGCGGGGATAGGAGATACGCAGTATTTT. The rearrangement uses TRBV6-2 or TRBV6-3 and TRBJ2-3, with 7 bases aligning to TRBD2. V shed 6 bases and J 5 bases; nucleotides not matched to a gene: 14. The length of the CDR3 is 16 residues. Germline lookup yields CDR1 MNHEY and CDR2 SVGEGT.

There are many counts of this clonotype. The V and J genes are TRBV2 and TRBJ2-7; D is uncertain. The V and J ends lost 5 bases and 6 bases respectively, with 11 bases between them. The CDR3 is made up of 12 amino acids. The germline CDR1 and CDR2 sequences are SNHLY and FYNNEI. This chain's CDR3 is CASSTDFPEQYF. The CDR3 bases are TGTGCCAGCAGTACGGATTTTCCCGAGCAGTACTTC.

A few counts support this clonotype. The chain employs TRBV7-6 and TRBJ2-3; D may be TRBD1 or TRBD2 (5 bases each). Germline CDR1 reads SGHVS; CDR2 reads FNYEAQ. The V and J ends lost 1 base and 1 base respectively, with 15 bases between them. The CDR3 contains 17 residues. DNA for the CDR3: TGTGCCAGCAGCTTAGGTTCGGGGCCCTCTGGCACAGATACGCAGTATTTT. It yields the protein CASSLGSGPSGTDTQYF.

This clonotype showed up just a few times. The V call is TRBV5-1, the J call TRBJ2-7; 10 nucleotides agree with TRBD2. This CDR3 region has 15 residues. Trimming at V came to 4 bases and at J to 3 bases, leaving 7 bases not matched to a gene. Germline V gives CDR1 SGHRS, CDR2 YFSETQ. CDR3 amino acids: CASSPTGTSDYEQYF. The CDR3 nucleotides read TGCGCCAGCAGCCCGACCGGGACTAGCGACTACGAGCAGTACTTC.

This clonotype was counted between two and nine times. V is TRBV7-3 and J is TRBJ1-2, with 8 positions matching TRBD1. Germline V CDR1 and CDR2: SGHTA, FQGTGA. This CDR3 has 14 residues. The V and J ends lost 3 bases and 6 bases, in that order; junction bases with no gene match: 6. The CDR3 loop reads CASSLRPTGDGYTF. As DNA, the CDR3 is TGTGCCAGCAGCTTGAGACCGACAGGGGATGGCTACACCTTC. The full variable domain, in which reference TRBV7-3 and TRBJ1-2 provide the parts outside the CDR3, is GAGVSQTPSNKVTEKGKYVELRCDPISGHTALYWYRQSLGQGPEFLIYFQGTGAADDSGLPNDRFFAVRPEGSVSTLKIQRTERGDSAVYLCASSLRPTGDGYTFGSGTRLTVV.

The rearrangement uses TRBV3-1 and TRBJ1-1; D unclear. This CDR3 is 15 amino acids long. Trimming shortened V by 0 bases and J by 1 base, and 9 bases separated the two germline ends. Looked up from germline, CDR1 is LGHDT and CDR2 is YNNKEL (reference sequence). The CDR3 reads CASSQERFPNTEAFF. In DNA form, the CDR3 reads TGTGCCAGCAGCCAAGAGAGATTCCCGAACACTGAAGCTTTCTTT.

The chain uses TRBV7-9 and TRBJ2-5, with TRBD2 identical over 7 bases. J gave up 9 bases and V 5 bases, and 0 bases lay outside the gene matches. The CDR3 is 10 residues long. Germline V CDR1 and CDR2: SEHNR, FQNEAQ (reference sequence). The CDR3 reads CASSGGAQYF. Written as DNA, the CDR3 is TGTGCCAGCAGCGGGGGGGCCCAGTACTTC.

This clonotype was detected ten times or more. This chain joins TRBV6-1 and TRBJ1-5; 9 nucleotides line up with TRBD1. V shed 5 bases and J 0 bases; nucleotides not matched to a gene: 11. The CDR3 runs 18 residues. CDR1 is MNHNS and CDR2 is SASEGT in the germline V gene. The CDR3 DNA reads TGTGCCAGCAGTCCCGGGACAGGGCCTACCTATAGCAATCAGCCCCAGCATTTT. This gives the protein CASSPGTGPTYSNQPQHF.

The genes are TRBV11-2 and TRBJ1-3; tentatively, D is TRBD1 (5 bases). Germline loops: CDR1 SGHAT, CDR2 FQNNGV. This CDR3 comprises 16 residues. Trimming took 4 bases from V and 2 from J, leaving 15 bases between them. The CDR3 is CASSSSWTQTGNTIYF. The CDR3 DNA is TGTGCCAGCAGCTCAAGCTGGACACAGACTGGAAACACCATATATTTT.

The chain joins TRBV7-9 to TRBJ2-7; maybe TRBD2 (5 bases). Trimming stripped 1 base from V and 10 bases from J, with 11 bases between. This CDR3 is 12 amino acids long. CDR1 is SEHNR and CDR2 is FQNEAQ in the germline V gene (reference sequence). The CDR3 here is CASSLGLGNQYF. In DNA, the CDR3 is TGTGCCAGCAGCTTAGGTCTCGGGAATCAGTACTTC.

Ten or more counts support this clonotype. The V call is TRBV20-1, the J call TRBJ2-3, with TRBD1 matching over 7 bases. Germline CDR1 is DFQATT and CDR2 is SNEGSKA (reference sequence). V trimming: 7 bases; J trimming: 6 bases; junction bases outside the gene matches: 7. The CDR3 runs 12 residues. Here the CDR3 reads CSGRQGWDTQYF. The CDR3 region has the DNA TGCAGTGGTCGACAGGGTTGGGATACGCAGTATTTT.

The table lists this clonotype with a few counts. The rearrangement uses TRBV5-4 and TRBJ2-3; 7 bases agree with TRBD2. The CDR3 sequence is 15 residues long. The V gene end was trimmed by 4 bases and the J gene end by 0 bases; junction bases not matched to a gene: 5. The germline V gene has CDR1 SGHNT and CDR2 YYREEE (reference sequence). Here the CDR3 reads CASSPWEGSTDTQYF. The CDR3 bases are TGTGCCAGCAGCCCTTGGGAGGGAAGCACAGATACGCAGTATTTT.

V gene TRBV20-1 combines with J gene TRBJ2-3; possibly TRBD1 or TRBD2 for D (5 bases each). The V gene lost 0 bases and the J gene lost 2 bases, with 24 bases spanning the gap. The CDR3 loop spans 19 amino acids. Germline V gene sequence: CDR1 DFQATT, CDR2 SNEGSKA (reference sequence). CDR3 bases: TGCAGTGCTAGAGAGACCGGGCTAGAAACAGGTCTAGCCACAGATACGCAGTATTTT. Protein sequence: CSARETGLETGLATDTQYF.

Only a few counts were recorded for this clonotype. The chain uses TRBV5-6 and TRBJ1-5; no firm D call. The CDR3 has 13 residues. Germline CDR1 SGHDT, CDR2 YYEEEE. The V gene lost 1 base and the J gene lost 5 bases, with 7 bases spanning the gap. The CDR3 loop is CASSLFADQPQHF. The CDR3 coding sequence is TGTGCCAGCAGCTTGTTTGCAGATCAGCCCCAGCATTTT.

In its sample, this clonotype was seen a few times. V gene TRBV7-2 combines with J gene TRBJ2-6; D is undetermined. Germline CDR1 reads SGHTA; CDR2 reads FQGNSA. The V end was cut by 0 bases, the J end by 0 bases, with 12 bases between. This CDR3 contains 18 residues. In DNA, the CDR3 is TGTGCCAGCAGCTTAGCTAGAGTCCCCGACTCTGGGGCCAACGTCCTGACTTTC. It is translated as CASSLARVPDSGANVLTF.

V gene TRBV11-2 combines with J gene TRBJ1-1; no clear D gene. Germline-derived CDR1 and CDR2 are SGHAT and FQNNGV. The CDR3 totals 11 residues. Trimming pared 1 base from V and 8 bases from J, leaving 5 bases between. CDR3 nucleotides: TGTGCCAGCAGCTTAGTAATAGAAGCTTTCTTT. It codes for CASSLVIEAFF.

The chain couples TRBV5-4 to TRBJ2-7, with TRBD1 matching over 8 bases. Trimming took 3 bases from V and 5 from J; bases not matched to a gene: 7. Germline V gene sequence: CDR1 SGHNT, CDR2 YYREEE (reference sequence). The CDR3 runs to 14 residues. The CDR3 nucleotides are TGTGCCAGCAGCTCGCCGGACAGGGCTGACGAGCAGTACTTC. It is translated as CASSSPDRADEQYF.

The CDR3 bases are TGTGCCACCAGCAGAGGGGGCAATCAGCCCCAGCATTTT. The encoded protein is CATSRGGNQPQHF. The chain is built from TRBV15 and TRBJ1-5; D not certain. V lost 1 base, J lost 2 bases, and 3 bases lay in between. Germline CDR1 and CDR2: LNHNV and YYDKDF (reference sequence). This CDR3 has 13 amino acids.

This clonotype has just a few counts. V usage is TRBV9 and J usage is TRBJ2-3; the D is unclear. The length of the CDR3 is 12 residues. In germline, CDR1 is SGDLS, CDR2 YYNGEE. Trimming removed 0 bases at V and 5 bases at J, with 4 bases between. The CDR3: CASSVALDTQYF. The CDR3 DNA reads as TGTGCCAGCAGCGTAGCTCTAGATACGCAGTATTTT.

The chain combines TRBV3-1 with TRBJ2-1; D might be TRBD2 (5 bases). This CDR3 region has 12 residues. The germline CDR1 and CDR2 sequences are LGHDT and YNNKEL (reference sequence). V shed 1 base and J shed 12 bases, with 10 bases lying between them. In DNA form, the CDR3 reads TGTGCCAGCAGCCAAGTGACTACGTCGCAGTTCTTC. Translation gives CASSQVTTSQFF.